The T cell receptor (beta chain) described here comes from a study of CD8+CD57+ T cells in acquired aplastic anemia. Across the study: The average for DNA from sorted CD4+ and CD8+ cells was approximately 3.2 ug. Findings and caveats of the study: Between patients and controls, about 31 CD8+ CDR3 sequences were found in common.

Only patients with CD8+CD57+ cell expansion on flow cytometry were chosen for sequencing. The patients, all of them, had severe acquired aplastic anemia. All patients were therapy-naive when blood was sampled. Points on this clonotype: Its antigen is currently unknown.

Germline CDR1 is SQVTM and CDR2 is ANQGSEA. The CDR3 extends over 14 amino acids. Trimming shortened V by 6 bases and J by 1 base, and 15 bases separated the two germline ends. TCR beta VDJ and CDR3 profiling used genomic DNA as template. TCRdb recomputed calls from the reads with MiXCR, one row per CDR3 protein. The profile shows 75,000 to 80,000 distinct CDR3 sequences, just over 70% of them singletons. The receptor was derived from a human donor with aplastic anemia. Source material: sorted CD4+, CD8+, or CD8+CD57+ T cells (not recorded which) from PBMCs. The gene calls are TRBV29-1 and TRBJ1-1; D is unclear. CDR3 in amino acids: CSVKGAAQNTEAFF. CDR3 coding DNA: TGCAGCGTCAAGGGTGCAGCCCAGAACACTGAAGCTTTCTTT.